This T cell receptor (beta chain) was sequenced during a study of patients and donors after allogeneic stem cell transplantation. One entry per CDR3 protein results from TCRdb running MiXCR on the RT-PCR reads. The sample holds 920,000 or so distinct CDR3 sequences; about 20% are singletons and the top ten take around 6%. CDR3 length equals 16 residues. Losses at the gene ends were 3 bases for V and 1 base for J; bases not matched to a gene: 7. Germline lookup yields CDR1 SGHTS and CDR2 YDEGEE. The table lists this clonotype with a few counts. The TCR was taken from a human donor who was either an allogeneic HSCT recipient or a stem cell or donor lymphocyte infusion donor (not recorded which). It is not recorded whose cells these are; they may come from a transplant donor. Sequencing was performed on blood, either unsorted or a sorted T cell fraction (not recorded which). The chain combines TRBV5-8 with TRBJ1-1, with TRBD1 identical over 9 bases. CDR3 residues: CASSSGQGKRNTEAFF. The CDR3 DNA is TGTGCCAGCAGCTCGGGACAGGGCAAGAGGAACACTGAAGCTTTCTTT.